This entry lists 17 T cell receptor beta chains sequenced from one sample in a study of blood T cell repertoires in COVID-19. Sequenced by immunoSEQ multiplex PCR; TCRdb stores in-frame clones only, minus some. Of some 210,000 clones detected, around 80% appear once; the ten largest clones hold less than 3.5%. Specimen: peripheral blood. The receptors were sampled from a man aged 50-60 years with active or convalescent COVID-19.

This chain connects TRBV15 to TRBJ1-1; D not certain. The CDR3 is 14 amino acids. V dropped 0 bases and J dropped 5 bases, with 10 bases sitting between them. Germline loops: CDR1 LNHNV, CDR2 YYDKDF (reference sequence). CDR3 loop: CATSREDGETEAFF. The CDR3 DNA sequence: TGTGCCACCAGCAGAGAGGACGGGGAGACTGAAGCTTTCTTT.

In its sample, this clone was seen a few times. This chain joins TRBV24-1 and TRBJ2-7; D not resolved. In germline, CDR1 is KGHDR, CDR2 SFDVKD. The CDR3 is made up of 17 amino acids. V was clipped by 5 bases and J by 3 bases, with 22 bases between them. CDR3 sequence reads: CATSVSLGAAQGYEQYF. CDR3 DNA: TGTGCCACCAGTGTCTCACTCGGCGCGGCTCAAGGCTACGAGCAGTACTTC.

The gene calls are TRBV6-6 and TRBJ2-3; D is perhaps TRBD2 (7 bases). The CDR3 consists of 16 residues. CDR1 is MNHNY and CDR2 is SVGAGI in the germline V gene (reference sequence). The ends were cut back, 6 bases at V and 2 bases at J, with 18 bases in the middle. As DNA, the CDR3 is TGTGCCAGCAGCCCGTCCGCGGGGGCCCACACAGATACGCAGTATTTT. Its protein product is CASSPSAGAHTDTQYF.

This rearrangement joins TRBV2 to TRBJ2-3; 9 nucleotides match TRBD1. The CDR3 contains 14 residues. Per the germline V gene, CDR1 is SNHLY and CDR2 is FYNNEI. The V gene end was trimmed by 6 bases and the J gene end by 5 bases; junction bases not matched to a gene: 6. DNA for the CDR3: TGTGCCAGCAGACAGACAGGGGGTGAAGATACGCAGTATTTT. Translating gives CASRQTGGEDTQYF.

V and J are TRBV6-5 and TRBJ1-2, with TRBD1 identical over 7 bases. This CDR3 region has 13 residues. V lost 5 bases to trimming and J lost 4 bases; unmatched junction nucleotides: 4. Germline V lookup: CDR1 MNHEY, CDR2 SVGAGI. In DNA, the CDR3 is TGTGCCAGCAGTCCCGACAGGGTCTATGGCTACACCTTC. As protein: CASSPDRVYGYTF.

The genes are TRBV6-5 and TRBJ2-2, with TRBD2 as a possible D gene (6 bases). The CDR3 extends over 15 amino acids. Trimming took 6 bases from V and 2 from J, leaving 13 bases between them. CDR1 and CDR2 from the germline V gene are MNHEY and SVGAGI. In nucleotides, the CDR3 is TGTGCCAGCAGAACCGGGACTTCCAACACCGGGGAGCTGTTTTTT. Amino acid sequence: CASRTGTSNTGELFF.

The CDR3 DNA follows: TGCGCCAGCAGCCCGGGACAGGGGACGGACACCGGGGAGCTGTTTTTT. Translating gives CASSPGQGTDTGELFF. The rearrangement joins TRBV5-1 to TRBJ2-2, with 10 bases fitting TRBD1. The CDR3 totals 16 residues. V was pared by 4 bases and J by 3 bases, with 6 bases of the junction left unmatched. Germline V gene lookup returns CDR1 SGHRS and CDR2 YFSETQ.

Worth noting for this clone: Other DNA sequences in the same sample also yield this CDR3. The chain uses TRBV9 and TRBJ2-1, with 13 nucleotides matching TRBD2. Germline CDR1 is SGDLS and CDR2 is YYNGEE. The V gene end was trimmed by 0 bases and the J gene end by 8 bases; junction bases not matched to a gene: 2. The length of the CDR3 is 15 residues. In DNA form, the CDR3 reads TGTGCCAGCAGCGTAGAGGGACTAGCGGGGTATGAGCAGTTCTTC. This codes for CASSVEGLAGYEQFF.

This clone was picked up one time. The V gene is TRBV19, the J gene TRBJ2-7; no reliable D call. V shed 1 base and J shed 5 bases, with 15 bases lying between them. CDR1 is LNHDA, CDR2 SQIVND, per germline (reference sequence). The CDR3 sequence is 15 residues long. The CDR3 DNA follows: TGTGCCAGTAGTATAGGACGGCAGGTTGCCCACGAGCAGTACTTC. The encoded protein is CASSIGRQVAHEQYF.

CDR3 sequence (DNA): TGCGCCAGCAGGGCGGGCCCCCAAGAGACCCAGTACTTC. Its translation: CASRAGPQETQYF. The gene calls are TRBV10-2 and TRBJ2-5, with a weak D call TRBD2 (5 bases). The germline V gene encodes CDR1 WSHSY and CDR2 SAAADI. CDR3 length: 13 amino acids. V lost 6 bases and J lost 1, with 9 bases in between.

V gene TRBV18 combines with J gene TRBJ2-7; weak D call: TRBD1 (6 bases). Looked up from germline, CDR1 is KGHSH and CDR2 is LQKENI. Trimming cost V 3 bases and J 1 base, with 10 bases left between them. This CDR3 spans 14 amino acids. CDR3 sequence reads: CASSPVRGSYEQYF. The CDR3 DNA follows: TGTGCCAGCTCACCGGTCAGGGGTTCCTACGAGCAGTACTTC.

The rearrangement links TRBV7-9 to TRBJ1-1; D possibly corresponds to TRBD1 (5 bases). V was cut by 5 bases and J by 3 bases, with 16 bases left in between. The CDR3 consists of 15 residues. Germline V gene sequence: CDR1 SEHNR, CDR2 FQNEAQ (reference sequence). The CDR3 DNA is TGTGCCAGCAGCATGAAAAGGGGCGCCTACACTGAAGCTTTCTTT. It is translated as CASSMKRGAYTEAFF.

This clone turned up a few times. The genes are TRBV7-9 and TRBJ1-1; D is possibly TRBD1 (6 bases). Trimming removed 0 bases at V and 5 bases at J, with 19 bases between. The CDR3 totals 17 residues. Germline assignment: CDR1 SEHNR and CDR2 FQNEAQ (reference sequence). The CDR3 DNA sequence: TGTGCCAGCAGCTTAGCTCCGGGGCGGGGGGCTGGAACTGAAGCTTTCTTT. Protein product: CASSLAPGRGAGTEAFF.

The chain couples TRBV29-1 to TRBJ2-1; 9 bases line up with TRBD1. The CDR3 contains 15 residues. Germline CDR1 reads SQVTM; CDR2 reads ANQGSEA. J lost 0 bases, V lost 7 bases, and 7 bases had no gene match. In nucleotides, the CDR3 is TGCAGCGGAGGACAGGGGACAAGCTCCTACAATGAGCAGTTCTTC. Translating gives CSGGQGTSSYNEQFF.

The V call is TRBV28, the J call TRBJ1-1, with TRBD1 matching over 7 bases. The germline V gene has CDR1 MDHEN and CDR2 SYDVKM. Trimming took 7 bases from V and 4 from J; bases not matched to a gene: 6. The CDR3 loop spans 13 amino acids. The CDR3 reads CASNRGVATEAFF. The CDR3 region has the DNA TGTGCCAGCAACAGGGGCGTGGCCACTGAAGCTTTCTTT.

The J gene is TRBJ1-2, the V gene TRBV28; TRBD1 matches 7 bases. Germline-derived CDR1 and CDR2 are MDHEN and SYDVKM. There are 13 residues in the CDR3. The trim removed 10 bases at V and 4 bases at J, leaving 9 bases unmatched. The CDR3 nucleotides are TGTGCCATCACGACAGGGAATGTCTATGGCTACACCTTC. This translates into CAITTGNVYGYTF.

The V call is TRBV10-3, the J call TRBJ2-7; D might be TRBD1 (6 bases). The CDR3 has 11 residues. Per the germline V gene, CDR1 is ENHRY and CDR2 is SYGVKD. The V end was cut by 6 bases, the J end by 6 bases, with 9 bases between. The CDR3: CAISTGFEQYF. The CDR3 bases are TGTGCCATCAGCACAGGGTTCGAGCAGTACTTC.